The 7 T cell receptor beta chains given below trace back to one sample, sequenced in a study of breast tumors, draining lymph nodes, adjacent tissues. MiXCR was run by TCRdb on the multiplex PCR reads, yielding one entry per CDR3 protein. The sample lists around 250,000 distinct CDR3 sequences, under 40% occurring once. The lymph nodes were axillary draining lymph nodes from breast cancer patients. The sequencing input was axillary lymph node tissue. Source of these receptors: a female donor with breast cancer. Some clones in this sample may be carry-over from other donors' samples.

V gene TRBV10-1 combines with J gene TRBJ2-1, with 7 bases lining up with TRBD1. The CDR3 runs 15 residues. The germline V gene has CDR1 WNHNN and CDR2 SYGVQD (reference sequence). V lost 2 bases, J lost 4 bases, and 5 bases stayed unmatched. CDR3 in amino acids: CASSEDRQGYNEQFF. CDR3 DNA sequence: TGCGCCAGCAGTGAGGACAGACAGGGATACAATGAGCAGTTCTTC.

About this clonotype: Compared with germline, one end of the junction differs, possibly owing to a read error. The V call is TRBV9, the J call TRBJ2-5; D gene ambiguous. Germline CDR1 is SGDLS and CDR2 is YYNGEE. CDR3 size: 14 residues. The CDR3 DNA is TGTGCCAGCAGCGGCGCACAGTACCAAGAGACCCAGTCCTTC. Its translation is CASSGAQYQETQSF.

This sequence joins TRBV2 and TRBJ2-3; TRBD2 agrees at 7 bases. The V segment lost 3 bases and the J segment 0 bases; nucleotides outside the gene matches: 3. The length of the CDR3 is 15 residues. Germline assignment: CDR1 SNHLY and CDR2 FYNNEI. The CDR3 nucleotides are TGTGCCAGCAGTGACCTTAGCGGGAGCACAGATACGCAGTATTTT. It yields the protein CASSDLSGSTDTQYF.

V is TRBV27 and J is TRBJ2-7; TRBD1 aligns across 7 bases. V trimming: 7 bases; J trimming: 5 bases; junction bases outside the gene matches: 14. CDR3 length equals 15 residues. CDR1 is MNHEY and CDR2 is SMNVEV in the germline V gene (reference sequence). CDR3 DNA: TGTGCCAGCAACCTCAGGGGGTCCTCTTGGAACGAGCAGTACTTC. This encodes CASNLRGSSWNEQYF.

This clonotype was picked up a small number of times. V is TRBV6-5 and J is TRBJ1-1; D unclear. Germline CDR1 is MNHEY and CDR2 is SVGAGI. Between the trimmed V and J ends, which lost 5 bases and 1 base, there was a span of 11 bases. The CDR3 length is 14 residues. CDR3 sequence reads: CASSTSIGNTEAFF. The CDR3 nucleotides read TGTGCCAGCAGTACCTCCATCGGGAACACTGAAGCTTTCTTT.

The table lists this clonotype with many counts. The chain combines TRBV5-1 with TRBJ2-7; perhaps D is TRBD1 or TRBD2 (5 bases each). This CDR3 comprises 16 residues. In germline, CDR1 is SGHRS, CDR2 YFSETQ. Deletions cut 0 bases from V and 0 bases from J, with 13 bases between. The CDR3, as DNA: TGCGCCAGCAGCTTGGACGCCGGGGCAGGCTCCTACGAGCAGTACTTC. Protein: CASSLDAGAGSYEQYF. Looking up the rest from reference TRBV5-1 and TRBJ2-7 gives the full variable domain: KAGVTQTPRYLIKTRGQQVTLSCSPISGHRSVSWYQQTPGQGLQFLFEYFSETQRNKGNFPGRFSGRQFSNSRSEMNVSTLELGDSALYLCASSLDAGAGSYEQYFGPGTRLTVT.

The sample holds many counts of this clonotype. The chain uses TRBV3-1 and TRBJ1-2; no reliable D call. This CDR3 is built from 16 residues. V was cut by 4 bases and J by 4 bases, with 19 bases left in between. Germline V gene data show CDR1 as LGHDT and CDR2 as YNNKEL (reference sequence). The CDR3 DNA reads TGTGCCAGCAGCCCCACAAAGAAGGGCGGGGTCTATGGCTACACCTTC. It encodes CASSPTKKGGVYGYTF.